This T cell receptor beta chain is drawn from a study of blood T cell repertoires in COVID-19 (dated by TCRdb to 2020 to 2022). For context, the study as a whole: Samples covering the acute and convalescent phases of COVID-19 were provided by collaborators in the United States, Italy and Spain. The material from the prospective study consisted of cDNA or gDNA derived from T cells, B-cell-depleted T cells, or PBMCs. Subjects who had been exposed to COVID-19, were actively infected with it, or had recovered from it provided the deeply sampled blood TCRbeta repertoires that made up the dataset. The repertoires were made available in a free public database intended to serve as a resource for research on the immune response to SARS-CoV-2. The samples were drawn from two sources: the first 160 participants of the ongoing ImmuneRACE study, and fewer than 1,500 subjects contributed by 6 global collaborators. Nearly every sample came with metadata listing a de-identified subject ID, COVID-19 status, age in years and sex. Where HLA class I and class II types were available, the types were taken from metadata supplied by the sample provider, not from assay-based typing.

The germline V end is reduced by 5 bases and the J end by 0 bases; junction bases left unmatched: 5. Measured from the cysteine to the phenylalanine, the CDR3 is 15 residues long. Only the CDR3 DNA is retained, 45 bases long and in frame from the first base. CDR1 and CDR2 were assigned from the germline V gene (reference sequence) as SEHNR and FQNEAQ. A word on this clone: Its cognate antigen has yet to be identified. Base qualities are missing; no much larger clone stands one base away.

TCRbeta CDR3 regions were amplified from genomic DNA using the immunoSEQ Assay, a bias-controlled multiplex PCR. In the original analysis: The number of nucleated cells in each sample was estimated from the amplification of reference gene primers within the assay. To quantify the absolute abundance of each unique TCRbeta CDR3 rearrangement, sequence reads were collapsed and filtered. For each sample, productive Simpson clonality was calculated by taking the square root of Simpson's diversity index across productive rearrangements. Held by TCRdb, this immuneACCESS table contains in-frame sequences only and omits some clones. Under half of the omission traces to an unresolved V gene where checked; the cause of the rest is unknown. That table is the source of V, J and clone size, and D and trimming were worked out from the DNA. For this sample there are under 45,000 clones; around 80% appear just once. The leading ten clones occupy 27% of the sample.

Collaborating institutions collected whole blood in K2EDTA tubes following their own protocols. For TCRbeta analysis, collaborators shipped samples in one of three forms: frozen whole blood, isolated PBMCs, or DNA extracted from either of those sample types. Points the paper makes about the study in general: The quantity of clinical and demographic metadata differed by source and by participant and was supplied without curation.

The sequence came from a man aged 80 or over with acute or convalescent COVID-19. This sequence uses TRBV7-9 and TRBJ2-3; TRBD1 aligns with 7 central bases. Material for sequencing was peripheral blood. This receptor carries the CDR3 CASSLSTGSTDTQYF. The DNA reads TGTGCCAGCAGCCTTTCGACAGGGAGCACAGATACGCAGTATTTT.